Listed below are T cell receptor beta chains from one sample, sequenced in a study of T cell responses to AZD1222 COVID-19 vaccine. The table came from immunoSEQ multiplex PCR; TCRdb's copy has only in-frame clones and leaves some out. The sample lists approximately 76,000 clones, more than 70% occurring once. Specimen: peripheral blood, collected on day 0 of AZD1222 vaccination. These TCRs come from an adult in good health. CDR3s leave out the opening cysteine and the closing phenylalanine or tryptophan.

>TRBV5-1
ASSWAGGSGNTIY
>TRBV11-2
ASSITGNRNEKLF
>TRBV6-5
ASSYPRGSGSYEQY
>TRBV7-9
ASSQTQDTQY
>TRBV7-9
ASSTTGPLGNTEAF
>TRBV5-1
ASVSGLAGVYEQF
>TRBV28
ASRTQGIGELF
>TRBV5-1
ASNKGQGGNEQF
>TRBV4-3
ASSQDNNQPQH
>TRBV6-2/TRBV6-3
ASSYSVGGTDTQY
>TRBV13
ASSLGGYEQY
>TRBV5-4
ASSGGQADSSPLH
>TRBV7-2
ASSLDDTTYEQY
>TRBV7-3
ASSLTGLAGSSNTGELF
>TRBV5-6
ASSLDRQAPRSYEQY
>TRBV23-1
ASNGTHSNQPQH
>TRBV6-4
ASSDPPRGPNEKLF
>TRBV4-3
ASSQDRGWPQH
>TRBV6-5
ASTTGLNYEQY
>TRBV11-1
ASSQANQGGPDTQY
>TRBV10-1
ASNQPQH
>TRBV4-1
ASSVSGSTSTDTQY
>TRBV5-1
ASSWGTGTDTQY
>TRBV11-3
ASSSGGNTEAF
>TRBV14
ASSKVDRFNSPLH
>TRBV14
ASSQIDAYNEQF
>TRBV5-8
ASSLIRDDYGYT
>TRBV7-9
ASSFPGPSPLH
>TRBV28
ASSFQGAKNTIY
>TRBV10-3
ASGQIAGGYNTGELF
>TRBV5-1
ASSLDGSYEQY
>TRBV28
ASRDPQGYGYT
>TRBV5-4
ASSLGLATEQF
>TRBV3-1/TRBV3-2
ASSRSGVGSYEQY
>TRBV15
ATSRRRTGSYEQY
>TRBV5-4
ASSLGTDKAKNIQY
>TRBV7-2
ASSLFHTAKSLYEQY
>TRBV27
ASSLGPRGGLIADQPQH
>TRBV28
ASNGGLGQPQH
>TRBV5-4
ASSSSVAGRIAYEQF
>TRBV5-8
ASSLDGVGSYEQY
>TRBV28
ASSFGGNYGYT
>TRBV7-2
ASSLMSGGYGYT
>TRBV7-6
ASSARGLASYNEQF
>TRBV3-1/TRBV3-2
ASSQDKRVGGYT
>TRBV25-1
ASSDPGTGYEQY
>TRBV7-9
ASSLDGNLLSNSGNTIY
>TRBV5-1
ASSLAFVSNEKLF
>TRBV12-5
ASGLGGAKDTQY
>TRBV28
ASTNRGRDTEAF
>TRBV24-1
ATSDTLRQGIETQY
>TRBV6-1
ASSELAGGQETQY
>TRBV28
ASSPLGQASRETQY
>TRBV28
ASSSEGPLLPYEQY
>TRBV3-1/TRBV3-2
ASSATGTGLGYT
>TRBV7-9
ASSLAGHENTEAF
>TRBV7-9
ASSHPAGQETQY
>TRBV11-2
ASSLRATNEKLF
>TRBV29-1
SHPRDQGANYGYT